Each of the 22 T cell receptor beta chains below was sequenced from the same sample in a study of cytomegalovirus exposure and HLA in healthy donors. In the PCR, 60 Vbeta and 13 Jbeta primers were used. Clones were sequenced by immunoSEQ multiplex PCR, and TCRdb holds only the in-frame ones, with some missing. The sample consists of 75,000 to 80,000 clones, more than 60% of them appearing once. Sample: PBMCs. Every receptor here comes from a male donor in good health and CMV-seropositive.

The chain's CDR3 is CASSQRKGAPYGYTF. CDR3 in DNA: TGTGCCAGCAGCCAGAGAAAGGGGGCGCCCTATGGCTACACCTTC. V is TRBV6-5 and J is TRBJ1-2, with 7 positions matching TRBD1. Germline assignment: CDR1 MNHEY and CDR2 SVGAGI. Unmatched junction bases numbered 11, after V lost 6 bases and J lost 4 bases. This CDR3 is built from 15 residues.

This chain uses TRBV18 with TRBJ2-7; the match to TRBD2 covers 7 bases. The CDR3 is 15 amino acids. Germline-derived CDR1 and CDR2 are KGHSH and LQKENI. V shed 2 bases and J 3 bases; nucleotides not matched to a gene: 7. The CDR3 loop reads CASSPKGGSLYEQYF. The CDR3 nucleotides read TGTGCCAGCTCACCAAAAGGCGGGAGCCTCTACGAGCAGTACTTC.

V usage is TRBV7-2 and J usage is TRBJ2-5; 10 bases line up with TRBD2. The CDR3 sequence is 15 residues long. V was clipped by 5 bases and J by 11 bases; unmatched bases: 14. Germline V gene sequence: CDR1 SGHTA, CDR2 FQGNSA. The CDR3 is CASSQQRGGQGEQYF. In DNA form, the CDR3 reads TGTGCCAGCAGCCAACAGCGGGGGGGGCAGGGGGAGCAGTACTTC.

The chain couples TRBV28 to TRBJ2-2; TRBD1 aligns across 7 bases. Germline CDR1 MDHEN, CDR2 SYDVKM. V was pared by 4 bases and J by 4 bases, with 12 bases of the junction left unmatched. The CDR3 length is 17 residues. CDR3 coding DNA: TGTGCCAGCAGTTCCAAAATAGGACAGGTGGGCACCGGGGAGCTGTTTTTT. It translates to CASSSKIGQVGTGELFF.

The chain has TRBV18 and TRBJ2-7, with D perhaps TRBD1 (5 bases). V was clipped by 0 bases and J by 2 bases, with 8 bases between them. From germline, CDR1 is KGHSH and CDR2 LQKENI. This CDR3 comprises 14 residues. In nucleotides, the CDR3 is TGTGCCAGCTCACCACCGGGGCTCGCCTACGAGCAGTACTTC. This sequence encodes CASSPPGLAYEQYF.

The chain employs TRBV29-1 and TRBJ2-2; TRBD2 aligns across 12 bases. The junction had 2 bases not matched to a gene; V was cut back by 4 bases and J by 2 bases. Per germline, CDR1 SQVTM and CDR2 ANQGSEA. This CDR3 region has 15 residues. The CDR3 sequence is CSVVTSGGNTGELFF. The CDR3 DNA reads as TGCAGCGTTGTGACTAGCGGGGGTAACACCGGGGAGCTGTTTTTT.

The J gene is TRBJ2-5, the V gene TRBV2; 9 bases are a match to TRBD2. CDR3 length: 14 residues. Germline V gene sequence: CDR1 SNHLY, CDR2 FYNNEI. J lost 5 bases, V lost 7 bases, and 8 bases had no gene match. CDR3 sequence (DNA): TGTGCCAGCAACCTCGGGACTAGCTATGAGACCCAGTACTTC. Translated: CASNLGTSYETQYF.

V usage is TRBV2 and J usage is TRBJ2-3; 14 bases fit TRBD2. Germline trimming cut 6 bases from V and 4 bases from J; bases unmatched to any gene: 3. The CDR3 runs 15 residues. Germline V gene sequence: CDR1 SNHLY, CDR2 FYNNEI. In DNA, the CDR3 is TGTGCCAGCAGAGGACTAGCGGGAGGTGCAGATACGCAGTATTTT. It specifies CASRGLAGGADTQYF.

The chain is built from TRBV5-1 and TRBJ2-7, with 7 bases identical to TRBD1. This CDR3 region has 14 residues. V lost 0 bases to trimming and J lost 5 bases; unmatched junction nucleotides: 5. Germline V gene lookup returns CDR1 SGHRS and CDR2 YFSETQ. In DNA form, the CDR3 reads TGCGCCAGCAGCTTGGGAGGGACAGTTCACGAGCAGTACTTC. Protein: CASSLGGTVHEQYF.

The chain links TRBV21-1 to TRBJ2-1; the table's TRBD2 call for D was not verified on the DNA. TRBV21-1 is deemed a pseudogene. CDR3 length equals 20 residues. CDR3 sequence: CASTSSGGLATSGGYNEQFF. The CDR3 bases are TGTGCCAGCACCTCAAGCGGAGGACTAGCGACTAGTGGGGGCTACAATGAGCAGTTCTTC.

The chain has TRBV19 and TRBJ1-1, with a possible D match to TRBD1 (6 bases). This CDR3 region has 13 residues. The germline V and J ends were trimmed by 8 bases and 4 bases, with 14 bases remaining between them. Germline loops: CDR1 LNHDA, CDR2 SQIVND (reference sequence). CDR3 loop: CASDLGGITEAFF. In nucleotides, the CDR3 is TGTGCCAGTGATTTAGGGGGAATCACTGAAGCTTTCTTT. Supplemented by reference TRBV19 and TRBJ1-1, the full variable domain reads DGGITQSPKYLFRKEGQNVTLSCEQNLNHDAMYWYRQDPGQGLRLIYYSQIVNDFQKGDIAEGYSVSREKKESFPLTVTSAQKNPTAFYLCASDLGGITEAFFGQGTRLTVV.

The rearrangement joins TRBV2 to TRBJ1-1; the match to TRBD1 covers 7 bases. From germline, CDR1 is SNHLY and CDR2 FYNNEI. The trim removed 4 bases at V and 4 bases at J, leaving 3 bases unmatched. The CDR3 has 13 amino acids. CDR3 coding DNA: TGTGCCAGCAGTGGACAGGGCAGCACTGAAGCTTTCTTT. Protein sequence: CASSGQGSTEAFF.

The genes are TRBV28 and TRBJ2-1; 7 bases are shared with TRBD2. The V gene's germline CDR1 is MDHEN and CDR2 SYDVKM. J gave up 9 bases and V 5 bases, and 13 bases lay outside the gene matches. CDR3 length equals 15 residues. DNA of the CDR3: TGTGCCAGCAGTATGAGGGAGGGCCTCAGTAGTGAGCAGTTCTTC. Protein product: CASSMREGLSSEQFF.

The gene calls are TRBV5-1 and TRBJ1-1; the D gene is possibly TRBD1 (6 bases). CDR3 length: 14 residues. Per the germline V gene, CDR1 is SGHRS and CDR2 is YFSETQ. Trimming stripped 4 bases from V and 8 bases from J, with 18 bases between. The CDR3: CASSLQGITPEAFF. DNA for the CDR3: TGCGCCAGCAGCCTACAGGGAATAACCCCCGAAGCTTTCTTT.

This CDR3 reads CASSGQDGGYTF. The CDR3 DNA sequence: TGTGCCAGCTCCGGACAGGACGGAGGCTACACCTTC. The gene calls are TRBV2 and TRBJ1-2; TRBD1 agrees at 7 bases. Germline V gene data show CDR1 as SNHLY and CDR2 as FYNNEI. V shed 8 bases, J shed 8 bases, and the junction held 8 bases outside the gene matches. The length of the CDR3 is 12 residues.

V is TRBV7-9 and J is TRBJ2-7; 14 nucleotides line up with TRBD2. Unmatched junction bases numbered 9, after V lost 5 bases and J lost 3 bases. From germline, CDR1 is SEHNR and CDR2 FQNEAQ (reference sequence). The CDR3 loop spans 17 amino acids. The CDR3 sequence: CASSPDPGLAGGYEQYF. CDR3 coding DNA: TGTGCCAGCAGCCCCGATCCCGGACTAGCGGGAGGCTACGAGCAGTACTTC.

This clone was observed once. The chain employs TRBV15 and TRBJ2-7, with D possibly TRBD1 on 6 matching bases. The CDR3 totals 14 residues. Trimming pared 8 bases from V and 2 bases from J, leaving 16 bases between. In germline, CDR1 is LNHNV, CDR2 YYDKDF (reference sequence). The CDR3, as DNA: TGTGCCACCGGTAGGGCAGGGACAACCTACGAGCAGTACTTC. Translation: CATGRAGTTYEQYF. Variable domain in full (rest from reference TRBV15 and TRBJ2-7): DAMVIQNPRYQVTQFGKPVTLSCSQTLNHNVMYWYQQKSSQAPKLLFHYYDKDFNNEADTPDNFQSRRPNTSFCFLDIRSPGLGDTAMYLCATGRAGTTYEQYFGPGTRLTVT.

This chain connects TRBV4-2 to TRBJ2-3, with TRBD2 identical over 8 bases. Germline assignment: CDR1 LGHNA and CDR2 YNFKEQ. The trim removed 4 bases at V and 2 bases at J, leaving 8 bases unmatched. The CDR3 runs to 16 residues. In nucleotides, the CDR3 is TGTGCCAGCAGCCTCCAGCGGGGGAAGACCACAGATACGCAGTATTTT. Translation gives CASSLQRGKTTDTQYF.

The chain carries TRBV4-1 and TRBJ2-7; D is unresolved. The CDR3 spans 15 residues. The germline CDR1 and CDR2 sequences are MGHRA and YSYEKL. The V gene lost 0 bases and the J gene lost 2 bases, with 11 bases spanning the gap. CDR3 residues: CASSQDTRVPYEQYF. The CDR3 DNA sequence: TGCGCCAGCAGCCAAGACACCCGAGTACCCTACGAGCAGTACTTC.

The chain uses TRBV15 and TRBJ2-7; possibly TRBD2 for D (5 bases). The CDR3 has 13 residues. The germline V gene encodes CDR1 LNHNV and CDR2 YYDKDF (reference sequence). The V end lost 7 bases, the J end lost 7 bases, and 17 bases lay between the germline ends. The CDR3 DNA is TGTGCCACCACCCTGACCGCAGAGGGAGAGCAGTACTTC. This sequence encodes CATTLTAEGEQYF.

This clone has a handful of counts. V gene TRBV19 combines with J gene TRBJ1-5, with D unclear. This CDR3 is built from 12 residues. The germline gives CDR1 LNHDA, CDR2 SQIVND (reference sequence). With 5 bases removed from V and 6 bases from J, the gap between germline ends came to 8 bases. The DNA for the CDR3 is TGTGCCAGTAGTTCGCGGATTCAGCCCCAGCATTTT. It codes for CASSSRIQPQHF.

This clone was picked up a small number of times. The chain recombines TRBV7-8 with TRBJ1-1; 8 nucleotides match TRBD1. CDR1 is SGHVS and CDR2 is FQNEAQ in the germline V gene. The CDR3 contains 15 residues. V lost 5 bases and J lost 3; bases outside the gene matches: 8. CDR3 bases: TGTGCCAGCAGCCCGCGGACAGGGTGGGACACTGAAGCTTTCTTT. This codes for CASSPRTGWDTEAFF.